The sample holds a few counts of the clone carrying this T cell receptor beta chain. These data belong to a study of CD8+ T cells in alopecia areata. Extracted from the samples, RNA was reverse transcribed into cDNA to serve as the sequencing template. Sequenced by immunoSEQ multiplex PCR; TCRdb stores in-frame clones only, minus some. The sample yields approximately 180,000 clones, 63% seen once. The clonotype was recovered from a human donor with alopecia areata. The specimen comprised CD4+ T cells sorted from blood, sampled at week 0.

CDR3 residues: CASSVATGGETQYF. The CDR3 region has the DNA TGTGCCAGCAGCGTTGCGACGGGGGGGGAGACCCAGTACTTC. The chain joins TRBV7-2 to TRBJ2-5, with 8 bases fitting TRBD2. Looked up from germline, CDR1 is SGHTA and CDR2 is FQGNSA. The CDR3 extends over 14 amino acids. The V and J ends lost 5 bases and 5 bases, in that order; junction bases with no gene match: 7.